These 18 T cell receptor beta chains were all obtained from the same sample, sequenced in a study of blood T cells in healthy people across ages. Through a sample-barcoded 5' primer and a J-beta primer mix, a second PCR was run for roughly 6 to 12 cycles. From the 5' RACE reads, TCRdb called clonotypes with MiXCR, one entry per CDR3 protein. The sample includes approximately 850,000 distinct CDR3 sequences, around 43% seen only once; the top ten take 15% to 25%. Specimen: blood. The source of these receptors is a man in his sixties in good health.

Only a few counts were recorded for this clonotype. DNA of the CDR3: TGCGCCAGCAGCCAAGAAGGGTCCGGGGGGCCTACTAACTATGGCTACACCTTC. It specifies CASSQEGSGGPTNYGYTF. The rearrangement links TRBV4-1 to TRBJ1-2; tentative D call: TRBD1 (6 bases). Trimming took 0 bases from V and 0 from J, leaving 17 bases between them. The CDR3 is 18 amino acids. CDR1 is MGHRA, CDR2 YSYEKL, per germline.

V is TRBV20-1 and J is TRBJ2-3; D is unclear. This CDR3 comprises 13 residues. Trimming stripped 3 bases from V and 1 base from J, with 8 bases between. Per germline, CDR1 DFQATT and CDR2 SNEGSKA (reference sequence). CDR3 bases: TGCAGTGCTAGTGAGCAAGGCACAGATACGCAGTATTTT. As protein: CSASEQGTDTQYF.

A remark on this clonotype: This may be a read error, as it is one base from a much larger clone. This chain uses TRBV7-9 with TRBJ2-7, with no clear D. The CDR3 has 12 residues. Trimming shortened V by 6 bases and J by 3 bases, and 9 bases separated the two germline ends. Germline V gene lookup returns CDR1 SEHNR and CDR2 FQNEAQ (reference sequence). CDR3 sequence reads: CASSLLLYEQYF. Written as DNA, the CDR3 is TGTGCCAGCAGTTTACTGCTCTACGAGCAGTACTTC.

A single count supports this clonotype. One end of the junction varies from germline; a read error may be responsible. This chain links TRBV14 with TRBJ1-6; D is unresolved. Per the germline V gene, CDR1 is SGHDN and CDR2 is FVKESK. The CDR3 extends over 13 amino acids. The CDR3 DNA reads as TGTACCAGCAGCCCCCTTGAGGGATCACCCCTCCACTTT. Protein product: CTSSPLEGSPLHF. The full variable domain, rest sourced from reference TRBV14 and TRBJ1-6, is EAGVTQFPSHSVIEKGQTVTLRCDPISGHDNLYWYRRVMGKEIKFLLHFVKESKQDESGMPNNRFLAERTGGTYSTLKVQPAELEDSGVYFCTSSPLEGSPLHFGNGTRLTVT.

The chain links TRBV7-2 to TRBJ2-5; D not certain. Deletions cut 2 bases from V and 0 bases from J, with 4 bases between. Germline CDR1 SGHTA, CDR2 FQGNSA. The CDR3 length is 13 residues. The chain's CDR3 is CASSLHNQETQYF. The CDR3 DNA reads as TGTGCCAGCAGCTTACACAACCAAGAGACCCAGTACTTC. Variable domain in full (rest from reference TRBV7-2 and TRBJ2-5): GAGVSQSPSNKVTEKGKDVELRCDPISGHTALYWYRQSLGQGLEFLIYFQGNSAPDKSGLPSDRFSAERTGGSVSTLTIQRTQQEDSAVYLCASSLHNQETQYFGPGTRLLVL.

The V and J genes are TRBV20-1 and TRBJ2-3, with 9 bases that match TRBD1. This CDR3 spans 16 amino acids. CDR1 DFQATT and CDR2 SNEGSKA come from the germline V gene (reference sequence). The V and J ends lost 3 bases and 2 bases, in that order; junction bases with no gene match: 9. The CDR3 reads CSASLTGGLNTDTQYF. The CDR3 nucleotides are TGCAGTGCTAGTTTGACAGGGGGGCTAAACACAGATACGCAGTATTTT.

This clonotype was seen more than once but under ten times. The gene calls are TRBV20-1 and TRBJ2-7; D is ambiguous. This CDR3 has 13 residues. Germline V gene sequence: CDR1 DFQATT, CDR2 SNEGSKA (reference sequence). V dropped 0 bases and J dropped 7 bases, with 13 bases sitting between them. As DNA, the CDR3 is TGCAGTGCTAGAGATTCTTTCTATTTGGAGCAGTACTTC. Translated: CSARDSFYLEQYF.

This clonotype has a handful of counts. The V and J genes are TRBV4-1 and TRBJ2-1, with 7 bases identical to TRBD1. The CDR3 contains 12 residues. Germline assignment: CDR1 MGHRA and CDR2 YSYEKL. Trimming at V came to 2 bases and at J to 13 bases, leaving 5 bases not matched to a gene. This CDR3 is CASSQPQGLQFF. The CDR3 region has the DNA TGCGCCAGCAGCCAACCACAGGGGCTCCAGTTCTTC.

This clonotype was seen a handful of times. The chain combines TRBV20-1 with TRBJ1-1; D ambiguous. V was clipped by 0 bases and J by 7 bases, with 9 bases between them. Germline V lookup: CDR1 DFQATT, CDR2 SNEGSKA (reference sequence). The CDR3 covers 12 residues. CDR3 coding DNA: TGCAGTGCTAGAGACTCGGGCAGTGAAGCTTTCTTT. Translating it yields CSARDSGSEAFF.

This clonotype was observed once. Germline and junction disagree at one end, which may indicate a read error. This chain uses TRBV27 with TRBJ2-2; the match to TRBD2 covers 12 bases. Germline V gene sequence: CDR1 MNHEY, CDR2 SMNVEV (reference sequence). The CDR3 sequence is 17 residues long. CDR3 coding DNA: TGTGCCTGCAGTTTTCTAGCGGGGGGGGTCGGCACCGGGGAGCTGTTTTTT. Its translation is CACSFLAGGVGTGELFF.

J is TRBJ2-3 and V is TRBV10-3; 9 bases align to TRBD2. This CDR3 has 15 amino acids. With V trimmed by 4 bases and J by 5 bases, 7 bases remained unmatched. The germline CDR1 and CDR2 sequences are ENHRY and SYGVKD. The CDR3 protein is CAISGPSGVIDTQYF. CDR3 nucleotide sequence: TGTGCCATCAGTGGGCCTAGCGGGGTGATAGATACGCAGTATTTT.

The chain links TRBV7-2 to TRBJ2-7; TRBD1 might be the D (5 bases). CDR1 is SGHTA and CDR2 is FQGNSA in the germline V gene. V lost 3 bases and J lost 6, with 12 bases in between. The CDR3 spans 13 residues. CDR3 amino acids: CASSFSRVGEQYF. The CDR3 DNA reads TGTGCCAGCAGCTTCTCCAGGGTTGGCGAGCAGTACTTC.

The sample holds a few counts of this clonotype. The chain joins TRBV9 to TRBJ1-2; TRBD1 agrees at 9 bases. Looked up from germline, CDR1 is SGDLS and CDR2 is YYNGEE. This CDR3 has 15 amino acids. The ends lost 4 bases at V and 4 bases at J; junction bases unmatched: 8. The CDR3: CASSNRDRETYGYTF. For the CDR3, the DNA is TGTGCCAGCAGCAACCGGGACAGGGAGACCTATGGCTACACCTTC.

This clonotype was detected a few times. The V gene is TRBV6-2 or TRBV6-3, the J gene TRBJ2-3; D may correspond to TRBD1 or TRBD2 (5 bases each). CDR3 length: 15 residues. Trimming took 5 bases from V and 0 from J, leaving 12 bases between them. Germline loops: CDR1 MNHEY, CDR2 SVGEGT. This CDR3 reads CASSPIWGSTDTQYF. CDR3 sequence (DNA): TGTGCCAGCAGTCCGATATGGGGGAGCACAGATACGCAGTATTTT.

The V gene is TRBV4-3, the J gene TRBJ2-3, with D possibly matching TRBD1 (6 bases). This CDR3 is 13 amino acids long. Germline loops: CDR1 LGHNA, CDR2 YSLEER. Trimming took off 3 bases at V and 6 bases at J, with 10 bases between the two ends. CDR3 sequence: CASSQVTGDTQYF. The CDR3 nucleotides are TGCGCCAGCAGCCAGGTTACAGGGGATACGCAGTATTTT.

This clonotype has a single count. The chain carries TRBV11-2 and TRBJ2-5; D may match TRBD1 or TRBD2 (5 bases each). Per the germline V gene, CDR1 is SGHAT and CDR2 is FQNNGV. V was cut by 7 bases and J by 11 bases, with 23 bases left in between. The CDR3 runs to 14 residues. The CDR3 DNA reads TGTGCCAGCATGCGGGCCGGGACGGAGACTGCGCAGTACTTC. It yields the protein CASMRAGTETAQYF.

The V and J genes are TRBV28 and TRBJ2-5; a possible D gene is TRBD2 (7 bases). V was pared by 4 bases and J by 11 bases, with 17 bases between. Germline CDR1 is MDHEN and CDR2 is SYDVKM. The CDR3 loop spans 13 amino acids. The CDR3 protein is CASSCKGGGEQYF. The DNA for the CDR3 is TGTGCCAGCAGTTGTAAGGGAGGGGGGGAGCAGTACTTC.

In this sample, this clonotype turned up many times. V usage is TRBV5-1 and J usage is TRBJ1-2; no definite D call. CDR3 size: 13 residues. V gave up 0 bases and J gave up 4 bases, with 7 bases separating them. Germline V gene lookup returns CDR1 SGHRS and CDR2 YFSETQ. CDR3 protein: CASSLDGTYGYTF. The CDR3 DNA is TGCGCCAGCAGCTTGGACGGCACCTATGGCTACACCTTC.